Following are 24 T cell receptor beta chains from one sample sequenced in a study of blood T cells in healthy people across ages. Then a second PCR, running about 6 to 11 cycles, was carried out with a sample-barcoded 5' primer and a J-beta primer mix. A single record per CDR3 protein comes from TCRdb applying MiXCR to the 5' RACE reads. The sample contains approximately 690,000 distinct CDR3 sequences, about 43% of which appear only once. The material sequenced was blood. The receptors shown here come from an elderly man in good health.

This clonotype was counted many times. This sequence joins TRBV20-1 and TRBJ2-1; tentative D call: TRBD1 (6 bases). The length of the CDR3 is 14 residues. Germline values: CDR1 DFQATT, CDR2 SNEGSKA (reference sequence). Trimming took off 6 bases at V and 5 bases at J, with 17 bases between the two ends. The CDR3 coding sequence is TGCAGTGCAAAACCCCAGGGGCCCCACAATGAGCAGTTCTTC. This sequence encodes CSAKPQGPHNEQFF.

The genes are TRBV5-6 and TRBJ2-7; 10 nucleotides align to TRBD2. This CDR3 contains 15 residues. V shed 1 base and J 5 bases; nucleotides not matched to a gene: 6. Germline V gene data show CDR1 as SGHDT and CDR2 as YYEEEE. CDR3 protein: CASSLPAGGNDEQYF. CDR3 nucleotide sequence: TGTGCCAGCAGCTTGCCAGCGGGAGGGAACGACGAGCAGTACTTC.

This clonotype has a single count. The V and J genes are TRBV2 and TRBJ1-1; D gene uncertain. V dropped 1 base and J dropped 2 bases, with 11 bases sitting between them. Germline V CDR1 and CDR2: SNHLY, FYNNEI. The CDR3 totals 15 residues. The CDR3 DNA is TGTGCCAGCAGTGAAGAAAGACGGTTCAACACTGAAGCTTTCTTT. Encoded protein: CASSEERRFNTEAFF.

The chain recombines TRBV7-8 with TRBJ2-1; 7 nucleotides agree with TRBD2. CDR3 length equals 15 residues. Germline assignment: CDR1 SGHVS and CDR2 FQNEAQ. V was clipped by 3 bases and J by 2 bases; unmatched bases: 4. DNA of the CDR3: TGTGCCAGCAGCTTCCTAGCGGAAGCCTACAATGAGCAGTTCTTC. Translated: CASSFLAEAYNEQFF.

The rearrangement joins TRBV20-1 to TRBJ2-6; D remains unclear. The CDR3 consists of 19 residues. The V gene's germline CDR1 is DFQATT and CDR2 SNEGSKA (reference sequence). The V and J ends lost 1 base and 1 base respectively, with 20 bases between them. For the CDR3, the DNA is TGCAGTGCTAGAGCCGAGCGTAGGGCAGGTCCTTCTGGGGCCAACGTCCTGACTTTC. Amino acids: CSARAERRAGPSGANVLTF.

In this sample, this clonotype turned up a few times. The rearrangement joins TRBV6-6 to TRBJ1-2; D is possibly TRBD1 (5 bases). CDR1 MNHNY and CDR2 SVGAGI come from the germline V gene (reference sequence). The V gene lost 5 bases and the J gene lost 8 bases, with 18 bases spanning the gap. The CDR3 length is 14 residues. The CDR3 sequence: CASSHPPRAEGYTF. Here the CDR3 DNA reads TGTGCCAGCAGTCATCCCCCCAGGGCCGAAGGCTACACCTTC.

The rearrangement uses TRBV15 and TRBJ2-3; TRBD2 aligns across 9 bases. CDR1 is LNHNV and CDR2 is YYDKDF in the germline V gene (reference sequence). V lost 1 base, J lost 6 bases, and 8 bases stayed unmatched. CDR3 length equals 16 residues. CDR3 DNA sequence: TGTGCCACCAGCAGAGTCACGGCGGGAGGGAGGGATACGCAGTATTTT. It codes for CATSRVTAGGRDTQYF.

The rearrangement joins TRBV6-5 to TRBJ2-7, with TRBD2 identical over 10 bases. This CDR3 is built from 16 residues. Trimming cost V 0 bases and J 2 bases; bases outside gene matches: 4. Germline CDR1 MNHEY, CDR2 SVGAGI. The CDR3 here is CASSYSGTSVTYEQYF. Here the CDR3 DNA reads TGTGCCAGCAGTTACTCGGGGACTAGCGTTACCTACGAGCAGTACTTC.

This clonotype was observed a few times. The chain joins TRBV7-2 to TRBJ2-5; no clear D gene. This CDR3 is 13 amino acids long. Germline V gene sequence: CDR1 SGHTA, CDR2 FQGNSA. The V end lost 5 bases, the J end lost 6 bases, and 13 bases lay between the germline ends. For the CDR3, the DNA is TGTGCCAGCAGCGTAGATCTTAGGAAGACCCAGTACTTC. It specifies CASSVDLRKTQYF. Combining the CDR3 with reference TRBV7-2 and TRBJ2-5 gives the whole variable domain GAGVSQSPSNKVTEKGKDVELRCDPISGHTALYWYRQSLGQGLEFLIYFQGNSAPDKSGLPSDRFSAERTGGSVSTLTIQRTQQEDSAVYLCASSVDLRKTQYFGPGTRLLVL.

The chain carries TRBV20-1 and TRBJ2-1; 13 bases map to TRBD2. Germline CDR1 and CDR2: DFQATT and SNEGSKA (reference sequence). This CDR3 has 14 amino acids. The V and J ends lost 3 bases and 10 bases, in that order; junction bases with no gene match: 6. CDR3 amino acids: CSARGTSGISEQFF. The CDR3 DNA reads as TGCAGTGCTAGGGGGACTAGCGGGATATCCGAGCAGTTCTTC.

The chain employs TRBV4-1 and TRBJ1-1; D is undetermined. Trimming removed 0 bases at V and 0 bases at J, with 11 bases between. In germline, CDR1 is MGHRA, CDR2 YSYEKL. The CDR3 contains 16 residues. CDR3 nucleotide sequence: TGCGCCAGCAGCCAAGAAGGGCAGATTTTGAACACTGAAGCTTTCTTT. Protein product: CASSQEGQILNTEAFF.

This chain uses TRBV5-1 with TRBJ2-1; the D is unclear. The ends were cut back, 5 bases at V and 7 bases at J, with 16 bases in the middle. Per the germline V gene, CDR1 is SGHRS and CDR2 is YFSETQ. The CDR3 length is 14 residues. The CDR3 sequence is CASSGIYMGNEQFF. The DNA of the CDR3 is TGCGCCAGCAGTGGGATCTACATGGGGAATGAGCAGTTCTTC.

This clonotype was found once. One end of the junction is discordant with germline, which a read error may explain. This chain joins TRBV9 and TRBJ1-2; D may be TRBD1 (5 bases). The V gene's germline CDR1 is SGDLS and CDR2 YYNGEE. There are 13 residues in the CDR3. CDR3: CVSSSDTNYGYTF. The CDR3 nucleotides are TGTGTCAGCAGCTCGGACACTAACTATGGCTACACCTTC.

This clonotype has just a few counts. The chain couples TRBV7-2 to TRBJ2-7, with D uncertain. Trimming shortened V by 5 bases and J by 5 bases, and 16 bases separated the two germline ends. Germline assignment: CDR1 SGHTA and CDR2 FQGNSA. This CDR3 region has 14 residues. The CDR3 DNA reads TGTGCCAGCAGCAAGGGTTTGAAAATCCACGAGCAGTACTTC. Its protein is CASSKGLKIHEQYF.

This clonotype was recorded once. V gene TRBV12-3 or TRBV12-4 combines with J gene TRBJ2-3; possible D gene TRBD2, 5 bases. There are 14 residues in the CDR3. The V end was cut by 7 bases, the J end by 13 bases, with 24 bases between. The CDR3 is CASKAWVGADVEYF. The DNA of the CDR3 is TGTGCCAGCAAAGCCTGGGTGGGAGCAGATGTGGAGTATTTT.

V and J are TRBV28 and TRBJ1-1, with D possibly TRBD1 on 6 matching bases. CDR1 MDHEN and CDR2 SYDVKM come from the germline V gene. The CDR3 length is 15 residues. V gave up 9 bases and J gave up 1 base, with 18 bases separating them. CDR3 sequence reads: CARPGRRGPNTEAFF. DNA for the CDR3: TGTGCCAGACCCGGGCGGCGGGGGCCGAACACTGAAGCTTTCTTT.

Note on this clonotype: One junction end does not reproduce the germline sequence, and a read error may be involved. The chain is built from TRBV14 and TRBJ2-1; 11 positions agree with TRBD1. Germline values: CDR1 SGHDN, CDR2 FVKESK. The CDR3 sequence is 14 residues long. The DNA of the CDR3 is TGTGCCAGCGGCCAGGACAGGGGGCTTGGTGAGCAGTTCTTC. This encodes CASGQDRGLGEQFF.

In its sample, this clonotype was seen a few times. The chain couples TRBV30 to TRBJ1-5, with 7 bases fitting TRBD1. Looked up from germline, CDR1 is GTSNPN and CDR2 is SVGIG (reference sequence). The CDR3 sequence is 13 residues long. The ends lost 4 bases at V and 7 bases at J; junction bases unmatched: 7. CDR3 sequence reads: CAWKRTGYQPQHF. In nucleotides, the CDR3 is TGTGCCTGGAAGAGGACAGGCTACCAGCCCCAGCATTTT.

This clonotype was observed a few times. The rearrangement links TRBV6-5 to TRBJ1-6, with a weak D call TRBD1 (5 bases). CDR1 is MNHEY and CDR2 is SVGAGI in the germline V gene. The CDR3 extends over 16 amino acids. V lost 6 bases and J 2 bases, leaving 14 bases between the germline ends. For the CDR3, the DNA is TGTGCCAGCAGCTCTGGGACTCCGGCCTATAATTCACCCCTCCACTTT. Its translation is CASSSGTPAYNSPLHF.

Only one count was recorded for this clonotype. The V and J genes are TRBV9 and TRBJ2-1; no clear D. Germline CDR1 reads SGDLS; CDR2 reads YYNGEE. CDR3 length: 17 amino acids. Trimming pared 0 bases from V and 1 base from J, leaving 14 bases between. The CDR3 sequence: CASSVEVGSKSYNEQFF. In DNA form, the CDR3 reads TGTGCCAGCAGCGTAGAAGTGGGGTCGAAGTCCTACAATGAGCAGTTCTTC. Drawing the rest from reference TRBV9 and TRBJ2-1, the complete variable domain is DSGVTQTPKHLITATGQRVTLRCSPRSGDLSVYWYQQSLDQGLQFLIQYYNGEERAKGNILERFSAQQFPDLHSELNLSSLELGDSALYFCASSVEVGSKSYNEQFFGPGTRLTVL.

The chain couples TRBV7-2 to TRBJ2-1, with 8 nucleotides matching TRBD1. After removal of 5 bases from V and 9 bases from J, the junction contained 12 bases not matched to a gene. Looked up from germline, CDR1 is SGHTA and CDR2 is FQGNSA. This CDR3 has 15 amino acids. CDR3 DNA: TGTGCCAGCAGCCAAGCCTGCGGACAGGGAGGTGAGCAGTTCTTC. It yields the protein CASSQACGQGGEQFF.

This clonotype has at least ten counts. The CDR3 sequence is CASSELTAGTQYF. CDR3 in DNA: TGTGCCAGCAGTGAACTGACAGCTGGGACCCAGTACTTC. This sequence joins TRBV12-3 or TRBV12-4 and TRBJ2-5; a possible D gene is TRBD1 (5 bases). Trimming cost V 5 bases and J 7 bases, with 14 bases left between them. The CDR3 loop spans 13 amino acids.

V usage is TRBV6-2 or TRBV6-3 and J usage is TRBJ1-6; D unresolved. V shed 9 bases and J shed 8 bases, with 11 bases lying between them. CDR1 is MNHEY, CDR2 SVGEGT, per germline. The length of the CDR3 is 12 residues. CDR3 nucleotides: TGTGCCAGGTGTATTGGAGATTCACCCCTCCACTTT. Its translation: CARCIGDSPLHF.

This clonotype was detected ten times or more. V gene TRBV6-2 or TRBV6-3 combines with J gene TRBJ2-1; D may be TRBD2 (5 bases). CDR3 length: 12 residues. V was trimmed by 4 bases and J by 8 bases, leaving 9 bases between them. Per germline, CDR1 MNHEY and CDR2 SVGEGT. This CDR3 is CASSFYGDEQFF. For the CDR3, the DNA is TGTGCCAGCAGTTTTTACGGGGATGAGCAGTTCTTC.